This passage covers 22 T cell receptor beta chains from one sample sequenced in a study of metastatic and nonmetastatic thyroid tumors. All patients were treatment-naive before thyroid surgery. MiXCR was used by TCRdb to re-call the PCR reads. The sample has under 20,000 clones; approximately 20% are singletons. Sequencing was done on a sample of tumor tissue. The receptors come from a female donor with papillary thyroid cancer or a benign thyroid nodule (not recorded which). Some clones in this sample may be carry-over from other donors' samples.

This clone was recorded at least ten times. The rearrangement uses TRBV19 and TRBJ2-3; D is ambiguous. The V gene's germline CDR1 is LNHDA and CDR2 SQIVND (reference sequence). The CDR3 sequence is 16 residues long. The V end lost 5 bases, the J end lost 5 bases, and 20 bases lay between the germline ends. The CDR3 nucleotides are TGTGCCAGTAGTGAACCCTCCCGACCCGGGCGAGATACGCAGTATTTT. Translating gives CASSEPSRPGRDTQYF.

The sample holds many counts of this clone. The chain links TRBV24-1 to TRBJ2-3; D is uncertain. Germline assignment: CDR1 KGHDR and CDR2 SFDVKD. With 4 bases removed from V and 0 bases from J, the gap between germline ends came to 7 bases. The CDR3 spans 14 residues. CDR3 sequence: CATSEGPSTDTQYF. The CDR3 DNA reads TGTGCCACCAGTGAGGGTCCCAGCACAGATACGCAGTATTTT.

The chain employs TRBV7-9 and TRBJ1-1; possibly TRBD1 for D (6 bases). The CDR3 totals 13 residues. The germline V and J ends were trimmed by 1 base and 7 bases, with 10 bases remaining between them. Germline values: CDR1 SEHNR, CDR2 FQNEAQ (reference sequence). This CDR3 reads CASSLGTVIEAFF. CDR3 bases: TGTGCCAGCAGCTTAGGGACAGTTATTGAAGCTTTCTTT.

The chain's CDR3 is CASSLVFSFEETQYF. Here the CDR3 DNA reads TGTGCCAGCAGCTTAGTTTTTAGTTTCGAAGAGACCCAGTACTTC. The rearrangement joins TRBV11-2 to TRBJ2-5; D is undetermined. The CDR3 is made up of 15 amino acids. Germline assignment: CDR1 SGHAT and CDR2 FQNNGV. V lost 1 base and J 3 bases, leaving 12 bases between the germline ends.

This clone was detected ten times or more. The CDR3: CASSLRERGDEQFF. CDR3 nucleotides: TGCGCCAGCAGCTTGCGGGAGCGGGGCGATGAGCAGTTCTTC. This rearrangement joins TRBV5-1 to TRBJ2-1; 7 bases map to TRBD2. From germline, CDR1 is SGHRS and CDR2 YFSETQ. With 1 base clipped from V and 8 bases from J, the junction kept 6 bases outside the gene matches. The CDR3 has 14 amino acids. Looking up the rest from reference TRBV5-1 and TRBJ2-1 gives the full variable domain: KAGVTQTPRYLIKTRGQQVTLSCSPISGHRSVSWYQQTPGQGLQFLFEYFSETQRNKGNFPGRFSGRQFSNSRSEMNVSTLELGDSALYLCASSLRERGDEQFFGPGTRLTVL.

This clone was found many times. The chain is built from TRBV18 and TRBJ2-3; 10 positions agree with TRBD2. V lost 4 bases and J lost 6; bases outside the gene matches: 16. The CDR3 runs 18 residues. CDR1 and CDR2 (germline): KGHSH, LQKENI. This CDR3 is CASSLPLGTSEKGDTQYF. Here the CDR3 DNA reads TGTGCCAGCTCACTCCCCCTCGGGACTAGCGAGAAGGGGGATACGCAGTATTTT.

This clone has more than one count but fewer than ten. The V gene is TRBV11-1, the J gene TRBJ2-3, with D possibly being TRBD1 (6 bases). From germline, CDR1 is SGHAT and CDR2 FQDESV (reference sequence). The CDR3 length is 16 residues. V gave up 8 bases and J gave up 4 bases, with 22 bases separating them. Here the CDR3 reads CASPPPGAEMADTQYF. Here the CDR3 DNA reads TGTGCCAGCCCCCCCCCAGGGGCGGAGATGGCAGATACGCAGTATTTT.

This clone came up many times. The V call is TRBV4-1, the J call TRBJ2-1; D ambiguous. CDR1 is MGHRA, CDR2 YSYEKL, per germline. The V end lost 0 bases, the J end lost 3 bases, and 6 bases lay between the germline ends. This CDR3 is 14 amino acids long. The CDR3 sequence: CASSQEGFYNEQFF. The CDR3 bases are TGCGCCAGCAGCCAAGAAGGATTCTACAATGAGCAGTTCTTC.

This clone was counted at least ten times. Being one base from a much bigger clone, this may be a read error. This sequence joins TRBV4-2 and TRBJ1-2, with D unclear. V lost 4 bases to trimming and J lost 8 bases, with 11 bases between them. The CDR3 has 12 amino acids. CDR1 and CDR2 from the germline V gene are LGHNA and YNFKEQ. In DNA form, the CDR3 reads TGTGCCAGCAGCCGAGATCGTGGGGGCTACACCTTC. Protein product: CASSRDRGGYTF.

This clone was detected ten times or more. This could be a read error, since a much larger clone is one nucleotide away. The V call is TRBV29-1, the J call TRBJ2-5, with TRBD2 as a possible D gene (6 bases). The CDR3 consists of 13 residues. The germline gives CDR1 SQVTM, CDR2 ANQGSEA. The DNA of the CDR3 is TGCGGCGTTGAAGGGACTGTCCAAGAGACCCAGTACTTC. Protein sequence: CGVEGTVQETQYF.

The J gene is TRBJ2-1, the V gene TRBV6-5; 13 nucleotides align to TRBD2. Germline V CDR1 and CDR2: MNHEY, SVGAGI. The V and J ends lost 2 bases and 7 bases, in that order; junction bases with no gene match: 5. This CDR3 spans 16 amino acids. The CDR3: CASSYTGTSGTNEQFF. For the CDR3, the DNA is TGTGCCAGCAGTTACACCGGGACTAGCGGGACTAATGAGCAGTTCTTC.

A note on this clone: One end of the junction does not line up with germline, which may come from a read error. The V call is TRBV11-2, the J call TRBJ2-4; D perhaps matches TRBD2 (7 bases). CDR1 SGHAT and CDR2 FQNNGV come from the germline V gene. The length of the CDR3 is 15 residues. The CDR3 DNA is TGTGCCAGCAGCCCGGCGTTGGGGCGCGAAGGGGGGGGGTTCTTC. Residues: CASSPALGREGGGFF.

The CDR3 nucleotides are TGTGCCAGCAGGAAAGGACAGGAGACAATTTACGAGCAGTACTTC. Its protein is CASRKGQETIYEQYF. The chain has TRBV2 and TRBJ2-7; 7 nucleotides agree with TRBD1. CDR1 is SNHLY and CDR2 is FYNNEI in the germline V gene. This CDR3 has 15 amino acids. V gave up 6 bases and J gave up 4 bases; unmatched junction bases: 12.

This clone is medium-sized (0.01 to 0.1%) within its sample. This chain links TRBV20-1 with TRBJ2-7; D is perhaps TRBD1 (6 bases). The CDR3 spans 14 residues. Trimming pared 6 bases from V and 3 bases from J, leaving 18 bases between. The germline CDR1 and CDR2 sequences are DFQATT and SNEGSKA (reference sequence). This CDR3 is CSAPPRDTYYEQYF. In nucleotides, the CDR3 is TGCAGTGCGCCCCCCCGGGACACGTACTACGAGCAGTACTTC.

This clone was counted at least ten times. The J gene is TRBJ2-1, the V gene TRBV27, with 9 bases lining up with TRBD2. Germline trimming cut 6 bases from V and 9 bases from J; bases unmatched to any gene: 9. CDR1 MNHEY and CDR2 SMNVEV come from the germline V gene (reference sequence). This CDR3 contains 14 residues. The CDR3 sequence is CASRSGLAASEQFF. CDR3 sequence (DNA): TGTGCCAGCAGGTCGGGACTAGCTGCGAGTGAGCAGTTCTTC.

This clone was detected many times. The rearrangement joins TRBV30 to TRBJ2-1; D perhaps matches TRBD2 (6 bases). The length of the CDR3 is 12 residues. Per germline, CDR1 GTSNPN and CDR2 SVGIG (reference sequence). V lost 2 bases and J lost 11, with 13 bases in between. CDR3 amino acids: CAWSPPTSKQFF. The CDR3 nucleotides read TGTGCCTGGAGTCCGCCGACTAGTAAGCAGTTCTTC. The full variable domain, in which reference TRBV30 and TRBJ2-1 provide the parts outside the CDR3, is SQTIHQWPATLVQPVGSPLSLECTVEGTSNPNLYWYRQAAGRGLQLLFYSVGIGQISSEVPQNLSASRPQDRQFILSSKKLLLSDSGFYLCAWSPPTSKQFFGPGTRLTVL.

In its sample, this clone was seen many times. This could be a read error, since a much larger clone is one nucleotide away. The same CDR3 is also encoded by other DNA sequences in this sample. The chain has TRBV30 and TRBJ1-1; possible D gene TRBD1, 6 bases. The CDR3 sequence is 13 residues long. Germline loops: CDR1 GTSNPN, CDR2 SVGIG (reference sequence). The CDR3 loop reads CAWRAGGQGEAFF. CDR3 DNA sequence: TGTGCCTGGAGGGCGGGGGGCCAGGGTGAAGCCTTCTTT.

The chain carries TRBV3-1 and TRBJ2-7, with D perhaps given as TRBD1 or TRBD2 (5 bases each). The germline CDR1 and CDR2 sequences are LGHDT and YNNKEL (reference sequence). The CDR3 sequence is 14 residues long. The V end was cut by 6 bases, the J end by 2 bases, with 14 bases between. The CDR3 bases are TGTGCCAGCAGACTAGACAGCCAGACCTACGAGCAGTACTTC. As protein: CASRLDSQTYEQYF.

The chain carries TRBV7-6 and TRBJ2-2; D uncertain. This CDR3 contains 14 residues. The germline CDR1 and CDR2 sequences are SGHVS and FNYEAQ. The V end lost 5 bases, the J end lost 2 bases, and 9 bases lay between the germline ends. The CDR3 DNA sequence: TGTGCCAGCAGCCCAAGACCCAACACCGGGGAGCTGTTTTTT. This codes for CASSPRPNTGELFF.

This clone was detected a few times. A much larger clone lies a single base off, so this may be a read error. The V gene is TRBV29-1, the J gene TRBJ2-7, with D perhaps matching TRBD2 (6 bases). Between the trimmed V and J ends, which lost 2 bases and 10 bases, there was a span of 18 bases. This CDR3 is 13 amino acids long. CDR1 and CDR2 (germline): SQVTM, ANQGSEA. The CDR3 here is CSVESGGSLDQYF. The CDR3 DNA follows: TGCAGCGTTGAAAGTGGAGGGTCGCTCGATCAGTACTTC.

In this sample, this clone turned up a few times. A much larger clone lies a single base off, so this may be a read error. J is TRBJ1-4 and V is TRBV6-5; TRBD1 matches 11 bases. This CDR3 is 14 amino acids long. V lost 4 bases, J lost 14 bases, and 9 bases stayed unmatched. From germline, CDR1 is MNHEY and CDR2 SVGAGI. The DNA for the CDR3 is TGTGCCAGCAGTTGGACAGGGGGCAAGGCAAAGCTGTTTTTT. It encodes CASSWTGGKAKLFF.

The rearrangement links TRBV6-4 to TRBJ2-2; D not resolved. The CDR3 has 12 amino acids. Germline-derived CDR1 and CDR2 are MRHNA and SNTAGT. V shed 4 bases and J shed 3 bases, with 3 bases lying between them. This CDR3 reads CASSAYTGELFF. The CDR3 region has the DNA TGTGCCAGCAGTGCTTACACCGGGGAGCTGTTTTTT.